This passage covers 30 T cell receptor beta chains from one sample sequenced in a study of cytomegalovirus exposure and HLA in healthy donors. Both 60 Vbeta primers and 13 Jbeta primers went into the PCR. Some clones are missing from TCRdb's copy, which holds only in-frame ones; the method was immunoSEQ multiplex PCR. Of 200,000 or so clones detected, under 90% appear once; the ten largest clones hold 0.075% to 0.1%. Sequenced sample: PBMCs. The origin of the receptors is a boy aged 2 to 10 in good health and CMV-seronegative.

The V gene is TRBV5-1, the J gene TRBJ2-5, with 11 positions matching TRBD2. The ends lost 0 bases at V and 2 bases at J; junction bases unmatched: 0. The CDR3 length is 15 residues. CDR1 is SGHRS, CDR2 YFSETQ, per germline. CDR3 in DNA: TGCGCCAGCAGCTTGGGACTAGCGGGGCAAGAGACCCAGTACTTC. This encodes CASSLGLAGQETQYF.

The chain combines TRBV19 with TRBJ2-7; the D gene is possibly TRBD1 (6 bases). This CDR3 has 16 residues. The V and J ends lost 8 bases and 5 bases respectively, with 25 bases between them. Germline CDR1 reads LNHDA; CDR2 reads SQIVND (reference sequence). CDR3: CASHQGAGAGSDEQYF. The CDR3, as DNA: TGTGCCAGTCACCAGGGTGCAGGGGCCGGCAGTGACGAGCAGTACTTC. The entire variable domain, with the rest obtained from reference TRBV19 and TRBJ2-7, is as follows: DGGITQSPKYLFRKEGQNVTLSCEQNLNHDAMYWYRQDPGQGLRLIYYSQIVNDFQKGDIAEGYSVSREKKESFPLTVTSAQKNPTAFYLCASHQGAGAGSDEQYFGPGTRLTVT.

The V gene is TRBV2, the J gene TRBJ1-3, with a possible D match to TRBD1 (6 bases). The V end lost 6 bases, the J end lost 0 bases, and 12 bases lay between the germline ends. The CDR3 runs 15 residues. Germline assignment: CDR1 SNHLY and CDR2 FYNNEI. As DNA, the CDR3 is TGTGCCAGCAGAGAATGGACAGCCTCTGGAAACACCATATATTTT. As protein: CASREWTASGNTIYF.

This chain links TRBV19 with TRBJ1-2; TRBD1 is a possible D gene (6 bases). The CDR3 loop spans 14 amino acids. The germline V gene encodes CDR1 LNHDA and CDR2 SQIVND (reference sequence). Trimming stripped 6 bases from V and 8 bases from J, with 19 bases between. CDR3 DNA: TGTGCCAGTAGAGAGGGAGGGACAACTAGGGGCTACACCTTC. Protein: CASREGGTTRGYTF.

The chain uses TRBV19 and TRBJ1-6, with D hard to call. The CDR3 runs 15 residues. Germline V CDR1 and CDR2: LNHDA, SQIVND (reference sequence). Trimming stripped 6 bases from V and 3 bases from J, with 12 bases between. For the CDR3, the DNA is TGTGCCAGTAGCCCCGAGGGATACTATAATTCACCCCTCCACTTT. Translated, it gives CASSPEGYYNSPLHF.

This clone was counted between two and nine times. The chain recombines TRBV7-2 with TRBJ1-1; TRBD1 is a possible D gene (5 bases). The CDR3 totals 16 residues. Trimming stripped 1 base from V and 2 bases from J, with 14 bases between. Germline V gene data show CDR1 as SGHTA and CDR2 as FQGNSA. The CDR3 coding sequence is TGTGCCAGCAGCTTAGACCCTAACAGGCCCAACACTGAAGCTTTCTTT. Its protein is CASSLDPNRPNTEAFF. The full variable domain, with the rest looked up from reference TRBV7-2 and TRBJ1-1, is GAGVSQSPSNKVTEKGKDVELRCDPISGHTALYWYRQSLGQGLEFLIYFQGNSAPDKSGLPSDRFSAERTGGSVSTLTIQRTQQEDSAVYLCASSLDPNRPNTEAFFGQGTRLTVV.

V usage is TRBV4-2 and J usage is TRBJ1-4; TRBD1 agrees at 8 bases. CDR1 is LGHNA, CDR2 YNFKEQ, per germline. The junction had 7 bases not matched to a gene; V was cut back by 5 bases and J by 5 bases. The CDR3 extends over 15 amino acids. CDR3: CASSTPGQGNEKLFF. The DNA of the CDR3 is TGTGCCAGCAGCACCCCTGGACAGGGAAATGAAAAACTGTTTTTT.

This sequence joins TRBV7-9 and TRBJ2-3, with 9 bases aligning to TRBD1. CDR1 SEHNR and CDR2 FQNEAQ come from the germline V gene (reference sequence). The ends lost 7 bases at V and 6 bases at J; junction bases unmatched: 11. The CDR3 consists of 15 residues. Here the CDR3 DNA reads TGTGCCAGCAATGACCGGGACAGGGTGATCGATACGCAGTATTTT. Translating gives CASNDRDRVIDTQYF.

The chain has TRBV12-5 and TRBJ2-7, with D possibly being TRBD2 (6 bases). Germline assignment: CDR1 LGHNT and CDR2 FRNRAP. This CDR3 is built from 14 residues. Trimming left V 0 bases short and J 6 bases short, with 12 bases between. The CDR3 protein is CASGLVAGGAEQYF. The CDR3, as DNA: TGTGCTAGTGGTTTGGTAGCGGGTGGGGCCGAGCAGTACTTC.

The chain combines TRBV25-1 with TRBJ1-2; 8 nucleotides agree with TRBD1. The CDR3 consists of 15 residues. Germline values: CDR1 MGHDK, CDR2 SYGVNS. V lost 4 bases to trimming and J lost 8 bases; unmatched junction nucleotides: 12. The CDR3 bases are TGTGCCAGCAGTGCCGACTTAGGGACAGGCTACGGCTACACCTTC. It translates to CASSADLGTGYGYTF.

J is TRBJ1-1 and V is TRBV5-6; D gene uncertain. Trimming removed 2 bases at V and 4 bases at J, with 15 bases between. Germline CDR1 is SGHDT and CDR2 is YYEEEE. The CDR3 consists of 15 residues. CDR3 in DNA: TGTGCCAGCAGCTTTCTAAAGGGAGGGATCACTGAAGCTTTCTTT. Translating gives CASSFLKGGITEAFF.

The V and J genes are TRBV20-1 and TRBJ1-1; D uncertain. The CDR3 has 11 amino acids. Germline CDR1 is DFQATT and CDR2 is SNEGSKA (reference sequence). V lost 6 bases and J lost 3, with 8 bases in between. The CDR3 loop reads CSAERHTEAFF. DNA of the CDR3: TGCAGTGCCGAGCGACACACTGAAGCTTTCTTT.

The chain links TRBV5-1 to TRBJ2-5; D may be TRBD2 (6 bases). Germline CDR1 and CDR2: SGHRS and YFSETQ. This CDR3 has 15 amino acids. Trimming took off 3 bases at V and 2 bases at J, with 14 bases between the two ends. CDR3: CASSSTGTFQETQYF. The CDR3 bases are TGCGCCAGCAGCTCCACCGGGACTTTTCAAGAGACCCAGTACTTC. Drawing the rest from reference TRBV5-1 and TRBJ2-5, the complete variable domain is KAGVTQTPRYLIKTRGQQVTLSCSPISGHRSVSWYQQTPGQGLQFLFEYFSETQRNKGNFPGRFSGRQFSNSRSEMNVSTLELGDSALYLCASSSTGTFQETQYFGPGTRLLVL.

V usage is TRBV18 and J usage is TRBJ2-1; 8 nucleotides match TRBD1. The V segment lost 5 bases and the J segment 7 bases; nucleotides outside the gene matches: 7. The germline CDR1 and CDR2 sequences are KGHSH and LQKENI. The CDR3 has 14 residues. CDR3: CASSSDRVRNEQFF. The CDR3 region has the DNA TGTGCCAGCTCATCGGACAGGGTGAGGAATGAGCAGTTCTTC.

The V gene is TRBV7-6, the J gene TRBJ2-7; D possibly corresponds to TRBD1 (5 bases). This CDR3 has 14 residues. Trimming removed 1 base at V and 5 bases at J, with 12 bases between. The germline V gene encodes CDR1 SGHVS and CDR2 FNYEAQ. In nucleotides, the CDR3 is TGTGCCAGCAGCTTAGTGCAGGGTCGCGACGAGCAGTACTTC. This gives the protein CASSLVQGRDEQYF.

This chain joins TRBV9 and TRBJ1-4; 7 bases map to TRBD1. Trimming removed 4 bases from V and 6 bases from J; junction bases left unmatched: 9. Germline V gives CDR1 SGDLS, CDR2 YYNGEE. CDR3 length equals 15 residues. CDR3 region: CASSQGESWDEKLFF. CDR3 nucleotide sequence: TGTGCCAGCAGCCAGGGGGAAAGCTGGGATGAAAAACTGTTTTTT.

The chain carries TRBV7-2 and TRBJ2-1; 7 bases match TRBD2. The CDR3 is 15 residues long. J gave up 3 bases and V 5 bases, and 7 bases lay outside the gene matches. In germline, CDR1 is SGHTA, CDR2 FQGNSA. CDR3 nucleotides: TGTGCCAGCAGCCCCTTGGCGGGAGACTACAATGAGCAGTTCTTC. It codes for CASSPLAGDYNEQFF.

The CDR3 sequence is CAISESKAELINQPQHF. Here the CDR3 DNA reads TGTGCCATCAGTGAGTCGAAGGCGGAGTTGATCAATCAGCCCCAGCATTTT. The chain links TRBV10-3 to TRBJ1-5; D ambiguous. Germline-derived CDR1 and CDR2 are ENHRY and SYGVKD. V was shortened by 0 bases and J by 3 bases, with 15 bases between the two germline ends. The CDR3 loop spans 17 amino acids.

V gene TRBV7-6 combines with J gene TRBJ2-7; 9 bases align to TRBD1. CDR1 SGHVS and CDR2 FNYEAQ come from the germline V gene. The ends lost 5 bases at V and 4 bases at J; junction bases unmatched: 6. The CDR3 has 14 residues. The DNA of the CDR3 is TGTGCCAGCAGCCCCCGGACAGGGGAATACGAGCAGTACTTC. It specifies CASSPRTGEYEQYF.

The chain combines TRBV27 with TRBJ2-7, with D perhaps matching TRBD1 (6 bases). Trimming left V 0 bases short and J 7 bases short, with 13 bases between. CDR1 MNHEY and CDR2 SMNVEV come from the germline V gene (reference sequence). There are 14 residues in the CDR3. The CDR3 region is CASSLSVQGREQYF. Here the CDR3 DNA reads TGTGCCAGCAGTTTATCTGTACAGGGCCGAGAGCAGTACTTC.

This chain connects TRBV4-1 to TRBJ1-1; D possibly corresponds to TRBD1 (5 bases). Trimming removed 7 bases at V and 5 bases at J, with 17 bases between. CDR3 length: 14 residues. The germline CDR1 and CDR2 sequences are MGHRA and YSYEKL. The CDR3 sequence: CASTQKGMGTEAFF. The CDR3 coding sequence is TGCGCCAGCACCCAGAAGGGGATGGGGACTGAAGCTTTCTTT.

This clone occurred once. The chain employs TRBV13 and TRBJ1-2, with 7 bases identical to TRBD1. From germline, CDR1 is PRHDT and CDR2 FYEKMQ (reference sequence). The CDR3 runs to 14 residues. J gave up 4 bases and V 4 bases, and 6 bases lay outside the gene matches. CDR3 residues: CASSSDRSLYGYTF. Written as DNA, the CDR3 is TGTGCCAGCAGCTCGGACAGGAGCCTCTATGGCTACACCTTC.

This rearrangement joins TRBV2 to TRBJ2-2; a weak D match, TRBD1 (5 bases). Germline assignment: CDR1 SNHLY and CDR2 FYNNEI. V lost 2 bases and J 6 bases, leaving 13 bases between the germline ends. There are 15 residues in the CDR3. DNA of the CDR3: TGTGCCAGCAGTGAAATCAGGGCGGTCGCCGGGGAGCTGTTTTTT. Its translation is CASSEIRAVAGELFF.

Only one count was recorded for this clone. The gene calls are TRBV6-5 and TRBJ2-7; 8 bases are shared with TRBD1. Germline V gene lookup returns CDR1 MNHEY and CDR2 SVGAGI. After removal of 0 bases from V and 3 bases from J, the junction contained 4 bases not matched to a gene. This CDR3 comprises 15 residues. CDR3 nucleotide sequence: TGTGCCAGCAGTTACTCGACAGGGGTATTCTACGAGCAGTACTTC. Translation gives CASSYSTGVFYEQYF.

The chain couples TRBV4-1 to TRBJ2-3, with D possibly called TRBD1 or TRBD2 (10 bases each). The CDR3 contains 21 residues. V was shortened by 4 bases and J by 2 bases, with 31 bases between the two germline ends. In germline, CDR1 is MGHRA, CDR2 YSYEKL. The CDR3 coding sequence is TGCGCCAGCAGCCCGCGCGGGGACAGGGGAGCTAGCGGGGGAGTCACAGATACGCAGTATTTT. Protein sequence: CASSPRGDRGASGGVTDTQYF.

The chain is built from TRBV5-8 and TRBJ1-1; 9 bases match TRBD1. Unmatched junction bases numbered 8, after V lost 5 bases and J lost 0 bases. This CDR3 has 16 amino acids. Per the germline V gene, CDR1 is SGHTS and CDR2 is YDEGEE. Here the CDR3 reads CASSSGQGGMNTEAFF. Here the CDR3 DNA reads TGTGCCAGCAGTTCGGGACAGGGTGGGATGAACACTGAAGCTTTCTTT. The complete variable domain, with remaining parts taken from reference TRBV5-8 and TRBJ1-1, reads EAGVTQSPTHLIKTRGQQATLRCSPISGHTSVYWYQQALGLGLQFLLWYDEGEERNRGNFPPRFSGRQFPNYSSELNVNALELEDSALYLCASSSGQGGMNTEAFFGQGTRLTVV.

The chain couples TRBV10-2 to TRBJ2-5, with TRBD1 identical over 7 bases. Germline-derived CDR1 and CDR2 are WSHSY and SAAADI. The V segment lost 8 bases and the J segment 1 base; nucleotides outside the gene matches: 4. This CDR3 has 13 amino acids. The CDR3 coding sequence is TGCGCCAGCCGACGACAGGGCCAAGAGACCCAGTACTTC. Translation: CASRRQGQETQYF.

This sequence joins TRBV7-9 and TRBJ2-3; TRBD1 aligns across 11 bases. V dropped 5 bases and J dropped 5; count of bases not matched to a gene: 9. Germline CDR1 and CDR2: SEHNR and FQNEAQ (reference sequence). The CDR3 loop spans 16 amino acids. The CDR3 DNA follows: TGTGCCAGCAGCGCTGGACAGGGGGCGGGAAAAGATACGCAGTATTTT. Translation: CASSAGQGAGKDTQYF.

The gene calls are TRBV10-3 and TRBJ2-7, with D perhaps matching TRBD1 (6 bases). The V gene's germline CDR1 is ENHRY and CDR2 SYGVKD. This CDR3 spans 13 amino acids. V dropped 8 bases and J dropped 3 bases, with 14 bases sitting between them. The chain's CDR3 is CAIRDIQDYEQYF. The DNA for the CDR3 is TGTGCCATCCGGGACATCCAAGACTACGAGCAGTACTTC.

The chain couples TRBV30 to TRBJ1-2, with TRBD1 matching over 7 bases. The CDR3 has 14 amino acids. The trim removed 2 bases at V and 1 base at J, leaving 4 bases unmatched. Germline-derived CDR1 and CDR2 are GTSNPN and SVGIG (reference sequence). The chain's CDR3 is CAWSRDSLNYGYTF. The CDR3 nucleotides are TGTGCCTGGAGTCGGGACAGCCTTAACTATGGCTACACCTTC.